The entry that follows covers one T cell receptor (beta chain) sequence. The data stem from a study of T cell changes during pregnancy in multiple sclerosis. Some clones are missing from TCRdb's copy, which holds only in-frame ones; the method was immunoSEQ multiplex PCR. The sample gives tens of thousands of clones, roughly 90% of which show up once; 1% to 1.5% is in the top ten. CDR3 length equals 15 residues. The germline gives CDR1 SGHVS, CDR2 FQNEAQ. V lost 5 bases and J lost 4; bases outside the gene matches: 7. The material was CD4+ T cells from peripheral blood mononuclear cells, obtained in the second trimester of pregnancy. The sequence came from a female donor with multiple sclerosis, enrolled in a pregnancy study. This sequence joins TRBV7-8 and TRBJ1-5; 8 bases are shared with TRBD1. The CDR3 nucleotides are TGTGCCAGCAGCCCCGGGACAGGAGTAAATCAGCCCCAGCATTTT. As protein: CASSPGTGVNQPQHF.